The subject of this entry is one T cell receptor (beta chain). This specimen comes from a study of T cells in tuberculosis. Study context: The T cells targeted glucose monomycolate, a mycobacterial lipid, via CD1B. Overall study findings and caveats: The stringent gate may have excluded weak CD1B-GMM tetramer binders.

After thawing and overnight rest, PBMC were stained with GMM-loaded CD1B tetramer, viability dye and anti-CD3 for sorting. The lipid loaded on the CD1B tetramers was C32 glucose monomycolate from Rhodococcus equi. Some 95,000 tetramer-negative cells were sorted from each donor. The CDR3 is made up of 15 amino acids. V lost 4 bases to trimming and J lost 4 bases; unmatched junction nucleotides: 9. Germline V gene lookup returns CDR1 SGHRS and CDR2 YFSETQ. The data were produced by immunoSEQ multiplex PCR, yet TCRdb's version contains in-frame clones alone and is incomplete. The data hold 85,000 to 100,000 clones, with approximately 90% observed a single time.

The receptor was isolated from an adult woman with latent tuberculosis. The source material was CD1b-GMM tetramer-negative cells sorted from PBMCs. The chain has TRBV5-1 and TRBJ2-5; 8 bases align to TRBD2. CDR3 region: CASSPTPAGGETQYF. The DNA of the CDR3 is TGCGCCAGCAGCCCCACACCTGCGGGGGGAGAGACCCAGTACTTC.